The rows below give T cell receptor beta chains drawn from one sample of a study of human T cells and chemical hapten exposure. TCRdb re-called the 5' RACE reads through MiXCR, storing one row per CDR3 protein. The table includes 65,000 to 90,000 distinct CDR3 sequences, approximately 16% detected once. These receptors all stem from a female donor in good health. CDR3s include the opening cysteine and the closing phenylalanine or tryptophan. D genes are given only for firm matches. Not all rows give a size; the values are once, few, many and, for expanded clones, a class.

>few|TRBV3-1|TRBJ1-1|NA
TGTGCCAGCAGCCAACGAGGGGTTGACCTCGAAGCTTTCTTT
CASSQRGVDLEAFF
>few|TRBV27|TRBJ2-1|NA
TGTGCCAGCAGTTTATACCCTTCCCCACATGAGCAGTTCTTC
CASSLYPSPHEQFF
>few|TRBV6-5|TRBJ2-2|TRBD1
TGTGCCAGCAGCCCGCAAGGACAGGCTGATGCGAACACCGGGGAGCTGTTTTTT
CASSPQGQADANTGELFF
>many|TRBV19|TRBJ1-5|NA
TGTGCCAGTAGTATAGGTCGGCGAGGCAATCAGCCCCAGCATTTT
CASSIGRRGNQPQHF
>few|TRBV27|TRBJ2-3|NA
TGTGCCAGCAGTTTGGATCCCCGGGGAGATACGCAGTATTTT
CASSLDPRGDTQYF
>NA|TRBV10-3|TRBJ2-3|TRBD1
TGTGCCATCAGCAGCGACAGGGTCAGGGATACGCAGTATTTT
CAISSDRVRDTQYF
>many|TRBV29-1|TRBJ1-2|TRBD1
TGCAGCGTTGCTCCGGGACAGGGAGCCGGCTATGGCTACACCTTC
CSVAPGQGAGYGYTF
>few|TRBV3-1|TRBJ2-1|TRBD2
TGTGCCAGCAGCCAAGCCCTTCTAGCGGGAGTGACTGAGCAGTTCTTC
CASSQALLAGVTEQFF
>few|TRBV18|TRBJ1-1|TRBD1
TGTGCCAGCTCACCCAGCAGGGGGGGGACTGAAGCTTTCTTT
CASSPSRGGTEAFF
>few|TRBV18|TRBJ2-2|NA
TGTGCCAGCTCACCGTCAAGCCGGGAGCTGTTTTTT
CASSPSSRELFF
>few|TRBV5-4|TRBJ2-7|NA
TGTGCCAGCAGCTGGGACGGTTCGGAGCAGTACTTC
CASSWDGSEQYF
>NA|TRBV10-3|TRBJ2-1|NA
TGTGCCATCAGTGAGTCGAGATTCAGAGGTCCTTTTAATGAGCAGTTCTTC
CAISESRFRGPFNEQFF
>NA|TRBV12-3/TRBV12-4|TRBJ1-5|NA
TGTGCCAGCAGGCCGGTAGGGGGGCGCGATCAGCCCCAGCATTTT
CASRPVGGRDQPQHF
>NA|TRBV6-4|TRBJ2-1|TRBD2
TGTGCCAGCAGTGACAGCGGGGGGGCCAATGAGCAGTTCTTC
CASSDSGGANEQFF
>few|TRBV5-4|TRBJ2-5|NA
TGTGCCAGCAGCTTGGGGACACCACAAGAGACCCAGTACTTC
CASSLGTPQETQYF
>NA|TRBV29-1|TRBJ1-2|NA
TGCAGCGCAGGGTTGGACCAGACTAACTATGGCTACACCTTC
CSAGLDQTNYGYTF
>NA|TRBV20-1|TRBJ1-5|TRBD1
TGCAGTGCTGACAGGGGGCCAGCCCCCAGCAATCAGCCCCAGCATTTT
CSADRGPAPSNQPQHF
>many|TRBV28|TRBJ1-2|NA
TGTGCCAGCAGTTTATGGTCCACGAACTATGGCTACACCTTC
CASSLWSTNYGYTF
>few|TRBV6-2/TRBV6-3|TRBJ2-5|NA
TGTGCCAGCAGGCCCGGAGGGGGCTGGGAGACCCAGTACTTC
CASRPGGGWETQYF
>many|TRBV6-5|TRBJ1-2|NA
TGTGCCAGCAGTTATGATCGTCTACACTATGGCTACACCTTC
CASSYDRLHYGYTF
>NA|TRBV12-3/TRBV12-4|TRBJ2-2|NA
TGTGCCAGCAGTTTAAGTGCCGGGGAGCTGTTTTTT
CASSLSAGELFF
>NA|TRBV5-4|TRBJ1-1|TRBD1
TGTGCCAGCAGCCCACAGGGACAGGGGGCCAACACTGAAGCTTTCTTT
CASSPQGQGANTEAFF
>few|TRBV10-3|TRBJ2-7|TRBD1
TGTGCCATCAGTGAGTCGTTAGGGACAGCCTACGAGCAGTACTTC
CAISESLGTAYEQYF
>NA|TRBV12-3/TRBV12-4|TRBJ2-7|NA
TGTGCCAGCAAAATGGGGGGATCCAGTCGAGAGCAGTACTTC
CASKMGGSSREQYF
>many|TRBV20-1|TRBJ1-1|NA
TGCAGTGCTAGAGATTGGACGGTCCCTGGGACTGAAGCTTTCTTT
CSARDWTVPGTEAFF
>NA|TRBV20-1|TRBJ1-1|NA
TGCAGTGCTAGGCGAGTGGACGGGGCTTGGAACACTGAAGCTTTCTTT
CSARRVDGAWNTEAFF
>few|TRBV25-1|TRBJ2-6|NA
TGTGCCAGCAGTGAATATAATGGGCGCTCTGGGGCCAACGTCCTGACTTTC
CASSEYNGRSGANVLTF
>NA|TRBV12-3/TRBV12-4|TRBJ1-1|NA
TGTGCCAGCAGCCCCTGGGGGATGAACACTGAAGCTTTCTTT
CASSPWGMNTEAFF
>NA|TRBV5-6|TRBJ2-1|TRBD1
TGTGCCAGCAGCCAGAAGAGAGGGACAGGGCTTTCCTACAATGAGCAGTTCTTC
CASSQKRGTGLSYNEQFF
>few|TRBV25-1|TRBJ1-3|NA
TGTGCCAGCGTAGATTACCCTGGAAACACCATATATTTT
CASVDYPGNTIYF
>few|TRBV2|TRBJ2-3|TRBD1
TGTGCCAGCTGCCGCTCGGGACAGATGTCGGATACGCAGTATTTT
CASCRSGQMSDTQYF
>few|TRBV7-2|TRBJ2-1|TRBD2
TGTGCCAGCAGCCAACTAGCGGGGGACTACAATGAGCAGTTCTTC
CASSQLAGDYNEQFF
>NA|TRBV27|TRBJ1-1|NA
TGTGCCAGCAGTTTAACAGAGTCTGGTGAAGCTTTCTTT
CASSLTESGEAFF